This TCR beta chain was observed in a study of blood T cell repertoires in COVID-19 (dated by TCRdb to between 2020 and 2021). With regard to the full study: The collaborator samples originated in the United States, Italy and Spain and spanned the acute and convalescent phases of COVID-19. The material from the prospective study consisted of cDNA or gDNA derived from T cells, B-cell-depleted T cells, or PBMCs. The dataset comprised deeply sampled blood TCRbeta repertoires from subjects exposed to, actively infected with, or recovered from COVID-19. The repertoires were released in a freely available public database meant as a resource for research on the immune response to SARS-CoV-2. Samples came from the ongoing ImmuneRACE study (first 160 participants) plus 1,254 subjects from 6 global collaborators. Sample metadata almost always included a de-identified subject ID, COVID-19 status, age in years and sex. Where available, HLA class I and class II types were obtained from metadata supplied by the sample provider rather than from assay-based typing.

TCRbeta CDR3 regions were amplified from genomic DNA using the immunoSEQ Assay, a bias-controlled multiplex PCR. The authors processed their data as follows. The number of nucleated cells in each sample was estimated from the amplification of reference gene primers within the assay. To quantify the absolute abundance of each unique TCRbeta CDR3 rearrangement, sequence reads were collapsed and filtered. Productive Simpson clonality was computed per sample as the square root of Simpson's diversity index over productive rearrangements. TCRdb mirrors the immuneACCESS table, restricted to in-frame sequences. Some clones are absent from its copies; in checked studies, under half trace to an unresolved V gene, and the reason for the others is unknown. V and J calls and clone size are given by that table; D and trimming were obtained from the DNA. Present in this sample are around 19,000 clones, approximately 87% of which were seen just once. Clones ranked in the top ten supply more than 9.5% of the sample.

What the work shows at the level of the full study, not this receptor alone: The quantity of clinical and demographic metadata differed by source and by participant and was supplied without curation.

On this clone: Its binding antigen is unknown. Base qualities are not provided; no much larger clone lies one nucleotide away.

V drops 0 bases and J drops 7 bases, leaving 13 bases in between. The CDR3, from cysteine to phenylalanine, totals 14 residues. Here the CDR3 DNA is all that survives: 42 bases in frame from base 1. Taken from the germline V gene, the CDR1 and CDR2 loops are SGHRS and YFSETQ. Each collaborating institution followed its own protocols to collect whole blood in K2EDTA tubes. Collaborator samples were shipped for TCRbeta analysis as frozen whole blood, isolated PBMCs, or DNA extracted from either sample type. This clonotype was obtained from a human donor in a cohort sampled during active COVID-19. Sequencing input: peripheral blood. This chain joins TRBV5-1 to TRBJ1-1; TRBD1 is perhaps the D gene, given 5 matching bases. The CDR3 region has the sequence CASSLDVSGGEAFF. At the DNA level, the sequence is TGCGCCAGCAGCTTGGATGTCAGCGGGGGTGAAGCTTTCTTT.